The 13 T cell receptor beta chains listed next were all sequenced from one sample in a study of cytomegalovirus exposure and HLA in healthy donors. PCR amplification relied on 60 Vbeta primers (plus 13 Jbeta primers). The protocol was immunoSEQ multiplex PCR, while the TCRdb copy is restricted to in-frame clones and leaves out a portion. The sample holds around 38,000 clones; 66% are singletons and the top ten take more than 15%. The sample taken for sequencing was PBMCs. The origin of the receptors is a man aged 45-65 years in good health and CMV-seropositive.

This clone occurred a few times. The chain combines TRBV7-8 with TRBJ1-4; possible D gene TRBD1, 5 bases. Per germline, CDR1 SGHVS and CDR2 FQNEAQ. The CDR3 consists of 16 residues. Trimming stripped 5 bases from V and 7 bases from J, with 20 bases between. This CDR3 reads CASSRGIGTGSEKLFF. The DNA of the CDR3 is TGTGCCAGCAGCCGCGGGATCGGGACGGGTTCTGAAAAACTGTTTTTT.

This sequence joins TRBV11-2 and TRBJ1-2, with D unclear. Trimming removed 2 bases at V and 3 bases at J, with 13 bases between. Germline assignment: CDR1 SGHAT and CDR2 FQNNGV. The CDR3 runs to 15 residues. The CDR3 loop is CASSLSPLGDYGYTF. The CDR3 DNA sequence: TGTGCCAGCAGCTTATCGCCCCTCGGTGACTATGGCTACACCTTC.

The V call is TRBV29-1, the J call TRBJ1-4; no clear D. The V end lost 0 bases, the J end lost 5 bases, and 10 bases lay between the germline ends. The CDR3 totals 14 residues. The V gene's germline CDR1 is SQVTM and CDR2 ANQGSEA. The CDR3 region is CSVEDRLINEKLFF. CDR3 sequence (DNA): TGCAGCGTTGAAGATCGACTCATAAATGAAAAACTGTTTTTT.

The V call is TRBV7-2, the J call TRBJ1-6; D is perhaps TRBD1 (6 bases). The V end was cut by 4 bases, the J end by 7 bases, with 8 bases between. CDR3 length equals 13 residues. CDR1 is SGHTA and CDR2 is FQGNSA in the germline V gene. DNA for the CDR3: TGTGCCAGCAGCTGGACAGAAAATTCACCCCTCCACTTT. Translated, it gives CASSWTENSPLHF.

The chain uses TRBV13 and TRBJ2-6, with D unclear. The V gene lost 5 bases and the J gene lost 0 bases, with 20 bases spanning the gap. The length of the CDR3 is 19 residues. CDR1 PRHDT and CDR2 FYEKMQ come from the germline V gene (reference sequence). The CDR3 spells CASSPRKQDFFSGANVLTF. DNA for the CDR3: TGTGCCAGCAGCCCCCGTAAGCAGGATTTTTTCTCTGGGGCCAACGTCCTGACTTTC.

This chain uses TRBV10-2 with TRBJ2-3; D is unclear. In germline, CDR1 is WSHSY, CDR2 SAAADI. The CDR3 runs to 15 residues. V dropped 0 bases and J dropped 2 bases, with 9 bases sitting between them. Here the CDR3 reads CASSESRGFTDTQYF. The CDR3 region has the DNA TGCGCCAGCAGTGAGTCGCGCGGTTTCACAGATACGCAGTATTTT.

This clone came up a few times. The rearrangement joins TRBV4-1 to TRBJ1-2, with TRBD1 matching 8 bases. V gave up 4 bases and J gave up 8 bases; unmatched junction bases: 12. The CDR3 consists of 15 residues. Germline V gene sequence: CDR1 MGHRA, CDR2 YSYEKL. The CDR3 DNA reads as TGCGCCAGCAGCCCTCATTCCGGGACAGGAAGGGGCTACACCTTC. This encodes CASSPHSGTGRGYTF.

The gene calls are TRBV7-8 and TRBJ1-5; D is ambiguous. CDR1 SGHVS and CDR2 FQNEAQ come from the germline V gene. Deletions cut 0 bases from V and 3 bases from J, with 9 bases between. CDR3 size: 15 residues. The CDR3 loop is CASSLAREFNQPQHF. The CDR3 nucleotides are TGTGCCAGCAGCTTAGCGAGGGAGTTCAATCAGCCCCAGCATTTT.

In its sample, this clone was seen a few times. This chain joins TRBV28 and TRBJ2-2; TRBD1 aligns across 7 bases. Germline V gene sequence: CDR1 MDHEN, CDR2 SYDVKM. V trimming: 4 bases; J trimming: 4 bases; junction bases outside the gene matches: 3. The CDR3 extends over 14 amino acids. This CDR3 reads CASSSGQSTGELFF. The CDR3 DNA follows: TGTGCCAGCAGTTCGGGACAGAGCACCGGGGAGCTGTTTTTT.

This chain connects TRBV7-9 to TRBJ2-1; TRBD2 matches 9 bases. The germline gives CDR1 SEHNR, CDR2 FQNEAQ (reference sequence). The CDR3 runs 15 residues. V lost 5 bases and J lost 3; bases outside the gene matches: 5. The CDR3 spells CASSVTSGYYNEQFF. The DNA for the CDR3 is TGTGCCAGCAGCGTGACTAGCGGATACTACAATGAGCAGTTCTTC.

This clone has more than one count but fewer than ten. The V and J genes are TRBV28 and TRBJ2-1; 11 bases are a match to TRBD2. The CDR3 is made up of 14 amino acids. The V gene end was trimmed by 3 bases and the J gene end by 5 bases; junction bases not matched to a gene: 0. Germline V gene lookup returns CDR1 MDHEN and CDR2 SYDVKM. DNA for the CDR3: TGTGCCAGCAGTTTTAGCGGGGGGGACAATGAGCAGTTCTTC. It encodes CASSFSGGDNEQFF.

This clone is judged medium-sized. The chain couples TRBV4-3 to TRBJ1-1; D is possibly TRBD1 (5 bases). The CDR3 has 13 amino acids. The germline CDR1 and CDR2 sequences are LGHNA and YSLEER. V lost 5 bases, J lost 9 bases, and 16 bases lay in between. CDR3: CASSFERGMKAFF. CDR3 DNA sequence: TGCGCCAGCAGCTTCGAGCGGGGGATGAAAGCTTTCTTT.

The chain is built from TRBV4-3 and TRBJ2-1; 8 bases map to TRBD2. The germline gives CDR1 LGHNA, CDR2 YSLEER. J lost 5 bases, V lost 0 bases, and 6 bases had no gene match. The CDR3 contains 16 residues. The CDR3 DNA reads TGCGCCAGCAGCCAAGAAGCGGGGGAGATCAACAATGAGCAGTTCTTC. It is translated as CASSQEAGEINNEQFF.